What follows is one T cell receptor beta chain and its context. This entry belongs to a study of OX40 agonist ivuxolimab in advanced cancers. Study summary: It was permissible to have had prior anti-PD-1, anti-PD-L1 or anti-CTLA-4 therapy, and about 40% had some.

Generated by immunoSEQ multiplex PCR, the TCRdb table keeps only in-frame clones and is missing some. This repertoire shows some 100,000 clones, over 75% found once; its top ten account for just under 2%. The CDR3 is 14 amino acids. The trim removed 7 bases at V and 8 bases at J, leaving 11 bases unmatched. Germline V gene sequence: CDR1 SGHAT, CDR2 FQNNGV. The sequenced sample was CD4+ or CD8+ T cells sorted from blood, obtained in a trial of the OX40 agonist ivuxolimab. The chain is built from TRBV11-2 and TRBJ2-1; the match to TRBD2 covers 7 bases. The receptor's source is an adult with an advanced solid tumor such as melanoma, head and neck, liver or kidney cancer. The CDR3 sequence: CASTTGGSIYEQFF. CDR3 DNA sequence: TGTGCCAGCACCACCGGGGGGAGCATCTATGAGCAGTTCTTC.